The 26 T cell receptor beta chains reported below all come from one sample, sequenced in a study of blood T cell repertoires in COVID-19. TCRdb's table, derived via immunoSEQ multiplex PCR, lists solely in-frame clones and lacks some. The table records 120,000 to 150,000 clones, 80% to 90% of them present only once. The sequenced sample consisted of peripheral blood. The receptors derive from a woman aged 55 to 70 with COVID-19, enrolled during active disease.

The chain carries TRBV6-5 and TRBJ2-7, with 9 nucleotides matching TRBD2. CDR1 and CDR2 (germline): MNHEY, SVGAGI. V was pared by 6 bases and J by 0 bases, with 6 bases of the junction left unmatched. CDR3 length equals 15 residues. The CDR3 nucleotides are TGTGCCAGCAGCCGTAGCGGGGGTAGCTCCTACGAGCAGTACTTC. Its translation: CASSRSGGSSYEQYF.

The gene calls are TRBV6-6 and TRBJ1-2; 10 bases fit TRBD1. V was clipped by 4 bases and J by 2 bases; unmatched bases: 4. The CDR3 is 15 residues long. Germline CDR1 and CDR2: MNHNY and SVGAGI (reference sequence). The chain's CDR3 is CASSSLGQGNYGYTF. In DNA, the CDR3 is TGTGCCAGCAGTTCCCTGGGACAGGGGAACTATGGCTACACCTTC.

CDR3 sequence (DNA): TGTGCCAGCAGTCCCGGGAGAGGGTACCACGAGCAGTACTTC. Its translation: CASSPGRGYHEQYF. The genes are TRBV27 and TRBJ2-7; a possible D gene is TRBD2 (6 bases). This CDR3 has 14 amino acids. V lost 5 bases and J lost 5, with 16 bases in between. Germline V gene sequence: CDR1 MNHEY, CDR2 SMNVEV (reference sequence).

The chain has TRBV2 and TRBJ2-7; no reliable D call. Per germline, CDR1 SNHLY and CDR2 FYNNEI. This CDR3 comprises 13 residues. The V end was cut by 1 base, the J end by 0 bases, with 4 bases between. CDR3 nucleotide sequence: TGTGCCAGCAGTGAAGGCAGCTCCTACGAGCAGTACTTC. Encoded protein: CASSEGSSYEQYF.

CDR3 in DNA: TGCGCCAGCAGCCAAGATGGAGCTCTGAACACCGGGGAGCTGTTTTTT. It translates to CASSQDGALNTGELFF. V gene TRBV4-3 combines with J gene TRBJ2-2, with D unclear. The CDR3 is made up of 16 amino acids. Germline values: CDR1 LGHNA, CDR2 YSLEER. The germline V and J ends were trimmed by 0 bases and 1 base, with 9 bases remaining between them.

The CDR3 nucleotides read TGTGCCAGCAGCCTAGCGGGGAACACCGGGGAGCTGTTTTTT. Translating it yields CASSLAGNTGELFF. The genes are TRBV2 and TRBJ2-2; TRBD2 aligns across 8 bases. V was clipped by 6 bases and J by 1 base; unmatched bases: 1. The CDR3 covers 14 residues. Germline CDR1 and CDR2: SNHLY and FYNNEI. Complete variable domain (other parts from reference TRBV2 and TRBJ2-2): EPEVTQTPSHQVTQMGQEVILRCVPISNHLYFYWYRQILGQKVEFLVSFYNNEISEKSEIFDDQFSVERPDGSNFTLKIRSTKLEDSAMYFCASSLAGNTGELFFGEGSRLTVL.

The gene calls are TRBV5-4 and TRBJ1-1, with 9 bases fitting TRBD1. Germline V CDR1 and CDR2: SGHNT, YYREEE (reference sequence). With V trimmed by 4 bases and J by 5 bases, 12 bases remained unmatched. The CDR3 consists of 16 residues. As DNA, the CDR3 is TGTGCCAGCAGCACCCGGGACAGGGCGGCGAGTACTGAAGCTTTCTTT. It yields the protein CASSTRDRAASTEAFF.

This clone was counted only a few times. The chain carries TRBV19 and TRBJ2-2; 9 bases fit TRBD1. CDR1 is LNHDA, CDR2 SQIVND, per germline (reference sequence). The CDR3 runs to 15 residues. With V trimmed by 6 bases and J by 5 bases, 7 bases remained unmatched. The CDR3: CASSSRDRVTGELFF. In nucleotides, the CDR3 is TGTGCCAGTAGCAGCCGGGACAGGGTAACCGGGGAGCTGTTTTTT.

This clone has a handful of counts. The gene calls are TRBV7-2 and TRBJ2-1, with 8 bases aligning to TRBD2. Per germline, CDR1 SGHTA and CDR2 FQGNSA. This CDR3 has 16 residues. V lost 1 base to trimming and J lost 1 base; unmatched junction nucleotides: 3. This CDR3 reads CASSLVGGGSYNEQFF. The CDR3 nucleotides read TGTGCCAGCAGCTTAGTCGGCGGGGGGTCCTACAATGAGCAGTTCTTC.

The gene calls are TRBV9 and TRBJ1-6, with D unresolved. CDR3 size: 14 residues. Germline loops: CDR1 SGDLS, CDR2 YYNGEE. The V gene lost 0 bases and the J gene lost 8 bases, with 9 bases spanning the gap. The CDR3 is CASSVGGFDSPLHF. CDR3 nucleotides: TGTGCCAGCAGCGTAGGAGGGTTTGATTCACCCCTCCACTTT.

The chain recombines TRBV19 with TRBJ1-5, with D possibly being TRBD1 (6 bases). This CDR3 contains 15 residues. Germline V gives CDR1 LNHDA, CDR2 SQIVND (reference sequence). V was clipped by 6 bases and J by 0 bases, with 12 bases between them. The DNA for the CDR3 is TGTGCCAGTAGCACAGGGTTCTTTAGCAATCAGCCCCAGCATTTT. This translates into CASSTGFFSNQPQHF.

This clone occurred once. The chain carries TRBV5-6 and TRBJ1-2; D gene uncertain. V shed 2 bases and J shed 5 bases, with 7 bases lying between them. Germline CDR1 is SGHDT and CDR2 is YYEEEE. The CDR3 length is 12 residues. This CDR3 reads CASSFSGYGYTF. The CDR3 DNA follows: TGTGCCAGCAGCTTCAGCGGTTATGGCTACACCTTC.

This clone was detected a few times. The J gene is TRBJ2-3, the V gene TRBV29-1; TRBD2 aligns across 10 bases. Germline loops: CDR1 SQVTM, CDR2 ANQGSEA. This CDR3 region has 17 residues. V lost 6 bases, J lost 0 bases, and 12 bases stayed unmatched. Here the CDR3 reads CSVTRTSSGGSTDTQYF. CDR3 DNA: TGCAGCGTAACAAGAACGTCTAGCGGGGGAAGCACAGATACGCAGTATTTT.

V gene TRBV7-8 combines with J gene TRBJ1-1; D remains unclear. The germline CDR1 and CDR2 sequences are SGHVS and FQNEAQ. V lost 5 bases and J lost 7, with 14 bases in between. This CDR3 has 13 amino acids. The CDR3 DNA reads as TGTGCCAGCAGCCCTAGACCGCTTGGTGAAGCTTTCTTT. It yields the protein CASSPRPLGEAFF.

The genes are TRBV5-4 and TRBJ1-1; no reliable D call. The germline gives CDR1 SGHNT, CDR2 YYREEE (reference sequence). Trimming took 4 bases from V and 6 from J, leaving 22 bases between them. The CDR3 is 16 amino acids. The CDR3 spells CASSPLRTRTAAEAFF. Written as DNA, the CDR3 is TGTGCCAGCAGCCCCCTAAGAACCCGAACAGCGGCTGAAGCTTTCTTT.

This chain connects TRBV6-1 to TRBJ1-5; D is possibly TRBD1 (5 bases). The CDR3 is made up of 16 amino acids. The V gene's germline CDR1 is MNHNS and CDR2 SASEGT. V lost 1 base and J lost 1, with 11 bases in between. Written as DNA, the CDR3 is TGTGCCAGCAGTGAAGGCCAGGGTCGAAGCAATCAGCCCCAGCATTTT. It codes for CASSEGQGRSNQPQHF.

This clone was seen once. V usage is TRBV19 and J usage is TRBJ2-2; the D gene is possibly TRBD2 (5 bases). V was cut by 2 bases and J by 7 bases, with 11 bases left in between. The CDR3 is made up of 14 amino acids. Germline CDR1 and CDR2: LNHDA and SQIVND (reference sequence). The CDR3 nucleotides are TGTGCCAGTAGTATAACGGGGTGGGGCGGGGAGCTGTTTTTT. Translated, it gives CASSITGWGGELFF.

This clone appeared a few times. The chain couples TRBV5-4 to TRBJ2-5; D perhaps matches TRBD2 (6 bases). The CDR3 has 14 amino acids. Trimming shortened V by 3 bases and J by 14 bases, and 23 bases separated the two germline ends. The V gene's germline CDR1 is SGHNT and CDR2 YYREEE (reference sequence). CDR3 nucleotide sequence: TGTGCCAGCAGCTCTCCAACCACGCGGGACCCCCGATACTTC. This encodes CASSSPTTRDPRYF.

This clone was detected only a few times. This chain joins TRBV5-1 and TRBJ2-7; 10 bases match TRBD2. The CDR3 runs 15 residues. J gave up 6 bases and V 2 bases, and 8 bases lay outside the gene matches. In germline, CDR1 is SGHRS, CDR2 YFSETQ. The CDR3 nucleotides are TGCGCCAGCAGCTTCAGCGGGGGGGCCGAGTCCGAGCAGTACTTC. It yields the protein CASSFSGGAESEQYF.

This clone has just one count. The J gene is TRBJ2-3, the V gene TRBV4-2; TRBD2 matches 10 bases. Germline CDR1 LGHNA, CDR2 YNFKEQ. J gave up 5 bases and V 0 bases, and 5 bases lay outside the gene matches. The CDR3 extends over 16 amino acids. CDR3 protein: CASSQDSGGAQDTQYF. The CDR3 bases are TGTGCCAGCAGCCAAGACAGCGGGGGGGCGCAAGATACGCAGTATTTT.

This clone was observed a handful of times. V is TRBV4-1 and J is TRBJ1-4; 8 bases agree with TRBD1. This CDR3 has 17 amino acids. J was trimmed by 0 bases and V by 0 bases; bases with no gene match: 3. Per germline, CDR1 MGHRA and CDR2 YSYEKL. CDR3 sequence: CASSQDRGPATNEKLFF. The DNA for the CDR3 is TGCGCCAGCAGCCAAGACAGGGGGCCGGCAACTAATGAAAAACTGTTTTTT.

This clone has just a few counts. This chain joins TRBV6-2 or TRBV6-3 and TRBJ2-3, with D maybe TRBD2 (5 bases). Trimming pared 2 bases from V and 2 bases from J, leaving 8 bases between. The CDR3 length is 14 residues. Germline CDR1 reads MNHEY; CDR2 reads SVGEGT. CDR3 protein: CASSYEAVTDTQYF. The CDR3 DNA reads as TGTGCCAGCAGTTACGAAGCGGTCACAGATACGCAGTATTTT.

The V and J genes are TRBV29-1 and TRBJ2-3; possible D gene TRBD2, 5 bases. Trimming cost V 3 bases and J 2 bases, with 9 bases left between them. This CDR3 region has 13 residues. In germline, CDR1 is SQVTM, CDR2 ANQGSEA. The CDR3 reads CSVDSSDTDTQYF. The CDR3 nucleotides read TGCAGCGTTGATAGTAGCGACACAGATACGCAGTATTTT.

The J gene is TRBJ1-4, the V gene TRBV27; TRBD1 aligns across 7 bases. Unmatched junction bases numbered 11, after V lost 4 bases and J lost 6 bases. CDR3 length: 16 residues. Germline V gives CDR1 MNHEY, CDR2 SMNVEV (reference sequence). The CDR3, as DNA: TGTGCCAGCAGTTATAACTTCAGGGGGAGGCATGAAAAACTGTTTTTT. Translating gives CASSYNFRGRHEKLFF.

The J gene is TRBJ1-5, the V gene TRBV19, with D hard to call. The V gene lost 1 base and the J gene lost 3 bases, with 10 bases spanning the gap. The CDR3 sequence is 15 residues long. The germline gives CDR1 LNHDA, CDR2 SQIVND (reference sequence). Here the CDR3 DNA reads TGTGCCAGTAGTATAGGGTCCAGGTCCAATCAGCCCCAGCATTTT. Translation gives CASSIGSRSNQPQHF.

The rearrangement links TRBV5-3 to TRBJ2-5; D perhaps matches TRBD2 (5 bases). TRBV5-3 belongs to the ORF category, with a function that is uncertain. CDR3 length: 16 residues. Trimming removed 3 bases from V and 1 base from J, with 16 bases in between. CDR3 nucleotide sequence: TGTGCCAGAAGCTATAGCCAGCTGAGGGTCCAAGAGACCCAGTACTTC. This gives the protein CARSYSQLRVQETQYF.